The 28 T cell receptor beta chains presented below share a single source sample, sequenced in a study of blood T cell repertoires in COVID-19. The table came from immunoSEQ multiplex PCR; TCRdb's copy has only in-frame clones and leaves some out. The sample includes 95,000 to 110,000 clones, roughly 87% seen only once; the top ten take about 6.3%. The source material was peripheral blood. These receptors originate from a human donor in a cohort sampled during active COVID-19.

The chain couples TRBV5-6 to TRBJ2-7; 7 bases are a match to TRBD1. The J segment lost 2 bases and the V segment lost 1 base, leaving 3 bases of the junction unmatched. The germline V gene has CDR1 SGHDT and CDR2 YYEEEE. The CDR3 has 14 amino acids. The chain's CDR3 is CASSLNRGAYEQYF. As DNA, the CDR3 is TGTGCCAGCAGCTTGAACAGGGGTGCCTACGAGCAGTACTTC.

The chain joins TRBV12-3 or TRBV12-4 to TRBJ1-2; 9 bases align to TRBD1. The junction had 3 bases not matched to a gene; V was cut back by 6 bases and J by 4 bases. The CDR3 consists of 13 residues. In nucleotides, the CDR3 is TGTGCCAGCAGGGGGACAGGGATCTATGGCTACACCTTC. Amino acid sequence: CASRGTGIYGYTF.

The chain links TRBV14 to TRBJ2-1; D is possibly TRBD2 (5 bases). There are 17 residues in the CDR3. Germline CDR1 SGHDN, CDR2 FVKESK. V was pared by 0 bases and J by 3 bases, with 15 bases between. The CDR3 spells CASSQDPWESHYNEQFF. The CDR3 DNA is TGTGCCAGCAGCCAAGATCCGTGGGAGTCCCACTACAATGAGCAGTTCTTC.

The rearrangement uses TRBV2 and TRBJ2-3; 9 positions agree with TRBD1. The junction had 15 bases not matched to a gene; V was cut back by 10 bases and J by 1 base. Germline loops: CDR1 SNHLY, CDR2 FYNNEI. This CDR3 spans 17 amino acids. The CDR3 region has the DNA TGTGCCATCGGGGGGATCACAGGGGGCATCGGCACAGATACGCAGTATTTT. Translated: CAIGGITGGIGTDTQYF.

This chain joins TRBV7-3 and TRBJ2-3, with TRBD2 matching over 14 bases. V dropped 2 bases and J dropped 6; count of bases not matched to a gene: 10. The CDR3 consists of 18 residues. Per germline, CDR1 SGHTA and CDR2 FQGTGA. CDR3 nucleotides: TGTGCCAGCAGCTTATTATCGGGACTAGCGGGGGCCGGGGATACGCAGTATTTT. This translates into CASSLLSGLAGAGDTQYF.

This chain uses TRBV28 with TRBJ2-7; weak D call: TRBD1 (5 bases). CDR3 length: 15 residues. Trimming shortened V by 2 bases and J by 6 bases, and 17 bases separated the two germline ends. Germline assignment: CDR1 MDHEN and CDR2 SYDVKM. CDR3 coding DNA: TGTGCCAGCAGTTTAGAACAGGAGAAAGGTGGCGAGCAGTACTTC. The encoded protein is CASSLEQEKGGEQYF.

V is TRBV9 and J is TRBJ2-5, with a weak D call TRBD2 (7 bases). CDR3 size: 15 residues. V dropped 0 bases and J dropped 2 bases, with 11 bases sitting between them. Germline V gene sequence: CDR1 SGDLS, CDR2 YYNGEE. For the CDR3, the DNA is TGTGCCAGCAGCGTAGCAGGGAGGGGGCAAGAGACCCAGTACTTC. Amino acids: CASSVAGRGQETQYF. The full variable domain, in which reference TRBV9 and TRBJ2-5 provide the parts outside the CDR3, is DSGVTQTPKHLITATGQRVTLRCSPRSGDLSVYWYQQSLDQGLQFLIQYYNGEERAKGNILERFSAQQFPDLHSELNLSSLELGDSALYFCASSVAGRGQETQYFGPGTRLLVL.

The rearrangement joins TRBV24-1 to TRBJ2-3; perhaps TRBD2 as D (7 bases). This CDR3 region has 18 residues. CDR1 is KGHDR and CDR2 is SFDVKD in the germline V gene. V was clipped by 5 bases and J by 0 bases, with 20 bases between them. DNA of the CDR3: TGTGCCACCAGTGGCGGGGGCGGGGGTTTCATGAGCACAGATACGCAGTATTTT. Protein: CATSGGGGGFMSTDTQYF.

The rearrangement uses TRBV7-9 and TRBJ2-7; weak D call: TRBD2 (6 bases). The CDR3 is 13 residues long. Trimming removed 5 bases at V and 2 bases at J, with 10 bases between. Looked up from germline, CDR1 is SEHNR and CDR2 is FQNEAQ (reference sequence). CDR3 sequence (DNA): TGTGCCAGCAGCCCCCGGGGGACCTACGAGCAGTACTTC. Residues: CASSPRGTYEQYF.

The chain has TRBV4-1 and TRBJ2-6, with D perhaps TRBD2 (6 bases). The germline V and J ends were trimmed by 1 base and 1 base, with 17 bases remaining between them. Germline CDR1 MGHRA, CDR2 YSYEKL. The CDR3 runs 19 residues. This CDR3 reads CASSQGVRFGGSGANVLTF. The CDR3 DNA follows: TGCGCCAGCAGCCAAGGAGTTAGGTTCGGGGGATCTGGGGCCAACGTCCTGACTTTC.

This chain links TRBV7-8 with TRBJ1-2, with 8 bases aligning to TRBD1. CDR1 and CDR2 (germline): SGHVS, FQNEAQ. Trimming cost V 3 bases and J 4 bases; bases outside gene matches: 4. The CDR3 has 14 amino acids. The CDR3 sequence: CASSFRGRSYGYTF. In DNA form, the CDR3 reads TGTGCCAGCAGCTTCAGGGGGCGGAGCTATGGCTACACCTTC.

The chain has TRBV7-9 and TRBJ2-7; 11 bases map to TRBD1. V lost 3 bases and J lost 2; bases outside the gene matches: 3. CDR3 length: 15 amino acids. The germline gives CDR1 SEHNR, CDR2 FQNEAQ (reference sequence). The CDR3 DNA follows: TGTGCCAGCAGCTTTACGGGACAGGGGGCCTACGAGCAGTACTTC. Translating gives CASSFTGQGAYEQYF.

CDR3 in amino acids: CASRFSEQGFGEQYF. DNA for the CDR3: TGTGCCAGTAGGTTCTCCGAGCAGGGCTTCGGTGAGCAGTACTTC. V gene TRBV19 combines with J gene TRBJ2-7, with D tentatively TRBD1 (5 bases). V lost 6 bases and J 7 bases, leaving 22 bases between the germline ends. CDR1 and CDR2 from the germline V gene are LNHDA and SQIVND (reference sequence). The length of the CDR3 is 15 residues.

The chain employs TRBV4-2 and TRBJ2-3; 9 bases align to TRBD2. The V segment lost 4 bases and the J segment 2 bases; nucleotides outside the gene matches: 7. The CDR3 has 16 amino acids. Germline CDR1 LGHNA, CDR2 YNFKEQ. The CDR3 DNA is TGTGCCAGCAGCCCCCGCGGGGGGGGGATCACAGATACGCAGTATTTT. It yields the protein CASSPRGGGITDTQYF.

The chain employs TRBV28 and TRBJ2-2; tentative D call: TRBD2 (6 bases). Germline CDR1 is MDHEN and CDR2 is SYDVKM. The V end lost 7 bases, the J end lost 6 bases, and 15 bases lay between the germline ends. This CDR3 region has 14 residues. The CDR3, as DNA: TGTGCCAGCAACCAACTAGCCGGTTCCGGGGAGCTGTTTTTT. Translation gives CASNQLAGSGELFF.

The rearrangement joins TRBV2 to TRBJ2-1; 8 bases are a match to TRBD2. The CDR3 contains 16 residues. V shed 4 bases, J shed 3 bases, and the junction held 8 bases outside the gene matches. Germline-derived CDR1 and CDR2 are SNHLY and FYNNEI. The CDR3 spells CASSVEGLAGYNEQFF. CDR3 DNA: TGTGCCAGCAGTGTCGAAGGGCTAGCGGGCTACAATGAGCAGTTCTTC.

V is TRBV28 and J is TRBJ1-5; D gene uncertain. Deletions cut 0 bases from V and 5 bases from J, with 5 bases between. This CDR3 spans 13 amino acids. Germline CDR1 and CDR2: MDHEN and SYDVKM. This chain's CDR3 is CASSLWPDQPQHF. The CDR3 DNA reads TGTGCCAGCAGTTTATGGCCAGATCAGCCCCAGCATTTT.

For this clone: The sample has other DNA sequences that encode this CDR3 too. V is TRBV29-1 and J is TRBJ2-1; D possibly corresponds to TRBD1 (5 bases). V shed 2 bases and J shed 0 bases, with 8 bases lying between them. There are 14 residues in the CDR3. Germline assignment: CDR1 SQVTM and CDR2 ANQGSEA. DNA for the CDR3: TGCAGCGTTGAAAGGGGTTTCTCCTACAATGAGCAGTTCTTC. Amino acid sequence: CSVERGFSYNEQFF.

V and J are TRBV30 and TRBJ2-7; 9 positions match TRBD2. CDR3 length: 18 residues. Trimming cost V 0 bases and J 5 bases; bases outside gene matches: 17. Germline CDR1 GTSNPN, CDR2 SVGIG (reference sequence). CDR3 amino acids: CAWSVPASGAAGSDEQYF. The CDR3 DNA follows: TGTGCCTGGAGTGTCCCCGCTAGCGGGGCCGCTGGATCCGACGAGCAGTACTTC.

The chain couples TRBV4-1 to TRBJ2-5, with D possibly TRBD2 on 6 matching bases. CDR3 length equals 17 residues. The V gene lost 0 bases and the J gene lost 5 bases, with 19 bases spanning the gap. CDR1 MGHRA and CDR2 YSYEKL come from the germline V gene. CDR3 sequence reads: CASSQDVGTGGKETQYF. CDR3 sequence (DNA): TGCGCCAGCAGCCAAGATGTCGGGACTGGGGGTAAGGAGACCCAGTACTTC.

The chain links TRBV5-6 to TRBJ1-1; D might be TRBD1 (5 bases). Germline loops: CDR1 SGHDT, CDR2 YYEEEE. V lost 6 bases to trimming and J lost 6 bases, with 21 bases between them. This CDR3 has 15 amino acids. The CDR3 sequence: CASTELGGSGPEAFF. The CDR3 DNA reads TGTGCCAGCACCGAGCTGGGGGGGTCCGGCCCTGAAGCTTTCTTT.

CDR3 protein: CASNQGAGYTF. The CDR3 DNA follows: TGTGCCAGCAACCAGGGGGCGGGCTACACCTTC. The chain carries TRBV12-3 or TRBV12-4 and TRBJ1-2; 8 bases match TRBD1. This CDR3 is 11 amino acids long. With 7 bases clipped from V and 8 bases from J, the junction kept 3 bases outside the gene matches.

J is TRBJ2-7 and V is TRBV11-1; tentatively, D is TRBD1 (6 bases). The CDR3 extends over 16 amino acids. Germline lookup yields CDR1 SGHAT and CDR2 FQDESV (reference sequence). V was trimmed by 8 bases and J by 5 bases, leaving 25 bases between them. The CDR3 DNA reads as TGTGCCAGCGCCACAGGGAAACAGAGGGAATCCGACGAGCAGTACTTC. This codes for CASATGKQRESDEQYF.

This chain connects TRBV29-1 to TRBJ1-1, with no clear D. V lost 3 bases, J lost 1 base, and 9 bases lay in between. Germline CDR1 reads SQVTM; CDR2 reads ANQGSEA. CDR3 length equals 13 residues. For the CDR3, the DNA is TGCAGCGTTGAGGTCGGGAAGAACACTGAAGCTTTCTTT. Protein sequence: CSVEVGKNTEAFF.

The chain is built from TRBV6-6 and TRBJ2-1; TRBD1 agrees at 8 bases. Losses at the gene ends were 6 bases for V and 7 bases for J; bases not matched to a gene: 11. The CDR3 is 15 residues long. CDR1 and CDR2 from the germline V gene are MNHNY and SVGAGI (reference sequence). CDR3 residues: CASSPNRGERNEQFF. CDR3 in DNA: TGTGCCAGCAGCCCCAACAGGGGGGAGAGGAATGAGCAGTTCTTC.

The V gene is TRBV12-3 or TRBV12-4, the J gene TRBJ2-1; D is perhaps TRBD1 (5 bases). Trimming stripped 6 bases from V and 7 bases from J, with 10 bases between. The CDR3 loop spans 12 amino acids. The DNA of the CDR3 is TGTGCCAGCAGGACAGATCCTAATGAGCAGTTCTTC. The encoded protein is CASRTDPNEQFF.

The chain has TRBV6-2 or TRBV6-3 and TRBJ1-4; D gene ambiguous. Germline CDR1 is MNHEY and CDR2 is SVGEGT. Trimming stripped 9 bases from V and 13 bases from J, with 15 bases between. This CDR3 is 11 amino acids long. CDR3 nucleotide sequence: TGTGCCAGTAGCTCCGGACTCGGACTGTTTTTT. This codes for CASSSGLGLFF.

The CDR3 nucleotides are TGTGCCAGCAGTGAAAGGGGGAGCACAGATACGCAGTATTTT. It codes for CASSERGSTDTQYF. The chain links TRBV6-4 to TRBJ2-3, with D maybe TRBD1 (6 bases). Germline CDR1 is MRHNA and CDR2 is SNTAGT. V was clipped by 3 bases and J by 0 bases, with 7 bases between them. The CDR3 covers 14 residues.